Listed below are T cell receptor beta chains from one sample, sequenced in a study of blood T cell repertoires in COVID-19. Profiled with immunoSEQ multiplex PCR; TCRdb holds only in-frame clones, not every one. The sample holds about 210,000 clones, 80% to 85% seen once. Sequencing used peripheral blood. These receptors originate from a woman of 80 years or more with COVID-19, enrolled during active disease. Each CDR3 is given with its conserved first and last residue. A D gene is named only where the DNA matches it firmly. Expanded clones are given a class, and other clones once, few, many or no size at all.

CDR3nt: TGTGCCAGCAGCACCGGACTAGCGGAGCAGTTCTTC; CDR3aa: CASSTGLAEQFF; j_gene: TRBJ2-1; v_gene: TRBV7-9; d_gene: TRBD2; abundance: once
CDR3nt: TGTGCCACCAGCTTCAGCACTGGGGGGACAGGGGGCTATGGCTACACCTTC; CDR3aa: CATSFSTGGTGGYGYTF; j_gene: TRBJ1-2; v_gene: TRBV15; d_gene: TRBD1; abundance: NA
CDR3nt: TGCGCCAGCAGCAAAACAGGGCAGAACACTGAAGCTTTCTTT; CDR3aa: CASSKTGQNTEAFF; j_gene: TRBJ1-1; v_gene: TRBV5-1; d_gene: NA; abundance: NA
CDR3nt: TGCGCCAGCGGTGGGGGGACAGAACCCTACGAGCAGTACTTC; CDR3aa: CASGGGTEPYEQYF; j_gene: TRBJ2-7; v_gene: TRBV5-1; d_gene: NA; abundance: NA
CDR3nt: TGTGCCAGTAGCAGACAGGGGGTGTACAATCAGCCCCAGCATTTT; CDR3aa: CASSRQGVYNQPQHF; j_gene: TRBJ1-5; v_gene: TRBV19; d_gene: TRBD1; abundance: NA
CDR3nt: TGCGCCAGCAGCTTGTCGACAGGGGGCGATGGCTACACCTTC; CDR3aa: CASSLSTGGDGYTF; j_gene: TRBJ1-2; v_gene: TRBV5-1; d_gene: TRBD1; abundance: NA
CDR3nt: TGTGCCAGTAGACACCCCGGGACAGGGGCCACCGGGGAGCTGTTTTTT; CDR3aa: CASRHPGTGATGELFF; j_gene: TRBJ2-2; v_gene: TRBV19; d_gene: TRBD1; abundance: NA
CDR3nt: TGCAGTGCTAGTGCCTCCCTAGCGGGGGGGACAGATACGCAGTATTTT; CDR3aa: CSASASLAGGTDTQYF; j_gene: TRBJ2-3; v_gene: TRBV20-1; d_gene: TRBD2; abundance: NA
CDR3nt: TGCGCCAGCAGTCAATCCCCACAGGGTGGGGGCTACACCTTC; CDR3aa: CASSQSPQGGGYTF; j_gene: TRBJ1-2; v_gene: TRBV23-1; d_gene: NA; abundance: NA
CDR3nt: TGTGCCAGCAGCGTCACTCCCCGGGGGACAGGGGGCGCCGGGGAGCTGTTTTTT; CDR3aa: CASSVTPRGTGGAGELFF; j_gene: TRBJ2-2; v_gene: TRBV9; d_gene: TRBD1; abundance: NA
CDR3nt: TGTGCCAGCAACCCACTAGCGGGCCCCACAGATACGCAGTATTTT; CDR3aa: CASNPLAGPTDTQYF; j_gene: TRBJ2-3; v_gene: TRBV2; d_gene: TRBD2; abundance: NA
CDR3nt: TGTGCCAGCTCACAAGGGGACAGAAAGCGGACTGAAGCTTTCTTT; CDR3aa: CASSQGDRKRTEAFF; j_gene: TRBJ1-1; v_gene: TRBV18; d_gene: TRBD1; abundance: few
CDR3nt: TGTGCCAGCAGCTCCCGGACTAGCGGGGGTCTCTACAATGAGCAGTTCTTC; CDR3aa: CASSSRTSGGLYNEQFF; j_gene: TRBJ2-1; v_gene: TRBV7-2; d_gene: TRBD2; abundance: NA
CDR3nt: TGTGCCAGCAGCCGGGACAGGGTCCAAGAGACCCAGTACTTC; CDR3aa: CASSRDRVQETQYF; j_gene: TRBJ2-5; v_gene: TRBV14; d_gene: TRBD1; abundance: once
CDR3nt: TGTGCCAGCACCCTTAGGCAGGGGAACAATGAGCAGTTCTTC; CDR3aa: CASTLRQGNNEQFF; j_gene: TRBJ2-1; v_gene: TRBV7-9; d_gene: NA; abundance: NA
CDR3nt: TGTGCCAGCTCACTTAACACTTTGGGGGCCCCCGGGGGGAATGAGCAGTTCTTC; CDR3aa: CASSLNTLGAPGGNEQFF; j_gene: TRBJ2-1; v_gene: TRBV18; d_gene: NA; abundance: NA
CDR3nt: TGTGCCAGTAGCCCAATGATAGGGGGACGCCATGGCTACACCTTC; CDR3aa: CASSPMIGGRHGYTF; j_gene: TRBJ1-2; v_gene: TRBV19; d_gene: NA; abundance: few
CDR3nt: TGTGCCAGCAGTCTAGGTGGAAAGGATTACGAGCAGTACTTC; CDR3aa: CASSLGGKDYEQYF; j_gene: TRBJ2-7; v_gene: TRBV6-2/TRBV6-3; d_gene: NA; abundance: NA
CDR3nt: TGTGCCAGCAGCTTGGGGATGGGGGGTCAGCCCCAGCATTTT; CDR3aa: CASSLGMGGQPQHF; j_gene: TRBJ1-5; v_gene: TRBV5-5; d_gene: NA; abundance: NA
CDR3nt: TGTGCCGCTGGGGGCAGGGTTGGTTCGGACTATGGCTACACCTTC; CDR3aa: CAAGGRVGSDYGYTF; j_gene: TRBJ1-2; v_gene: TRBV6-5; d_gene: NA; abundance: NA
CDR3nt: TGTGCCAGCAGCCAAGATATAGCCCCCGGAGATACGCAGTATTTT; CDR3aa: CASSQDIAPGDTQYF; j_gene: TRBJ2-3; v_gene: TRBV4-2; d_gene: NA; abundance: NA
CDR3nt: TGCGCCAGCAGCCTTGGGACAGGGAAAAATGAAAAACTGTTTTTT; CDR3aa: CASSLGTGKNEKLFF; j_gene: TRBJ1-4; v_gene: TRBV5-1; d_gene: TRBD1; abundance: NA
CDR3nt: TGTGCCAGCAGTTATGAGTATCGAAATAATTCACCCCTCCACTTT; CDR3aa: CASSYEYRNNSPLHF; j_gene: TRBJ1-6; v_gene: TRBV6-5; d_gene: NA; abundance: NA
CDR3nt: TGTGCCAGCAGCGCGACAGGGGGCGGATATGGCTACACCTTC; CDR3aa: CASSATGGGYGYTF; j_gene: TRBJ1-2; v_gene: TRBV11-1; d_gene: TRBD1; abundance: NA
CDR3nt: TGTGCCAGCAGCCCGTCGGGACTGCTGAACACTGAAGCTTTCTTT; CDR3aa: CASSPSGLLNTEAFF; j_gene: TRBJ1-1; v_gene: TRBV7-9; d_gene: NA; abundance: NA
CDR3nt: TGTGCCAGCAGTTACGCGACAGGGCCTGGAAACACCATATATTTT; CDR3aa: CASSYATGPGNTIYF; j_gene: TRBJ1-3; v_gene: TRBV6-5; d_gene: TRBD1; abundance: NA
CDR3nt: TGTGCCAGCAGCGTACGACTAGCGGGGTTTCCCCTGCAAGAGACCCAGTACTTC; CDR3aa: CASSVRLAGFPLQETQYF; j_gene: TRBJ2-5; v_gene: TRBV5-5; d_gene: TRBD2; abundance: NA
CDR3nt: TGCGCCAGCAGCCAAGGGACAGGCTATCAGCCCCAGCATTTT; CDR3aa: CASSQGTGYQPQHF; j_gene: TRBJ1-5; v_gene: TRBV4-1; d_gene: TRBD1; abundance: NA
CDR3nt: TGTGCCACGAGAAGGGGGATCAATCAGCCCCAGCATTTT; CDR3aa: CATRRGINQPQHF; j_gene: TRBJ1-5; v_gene: TRBV6-5; d_gene: NA; abundance: NA
CDR3nt: TGTGCCAGCAGAGCAGGGGGCATGAACATTCAGTACTTC; CDR3aa: CASRAGGMNIQYF; j_gene: TRBJ2-4; v_gene: TRBV12-3/TRBV12-4; d_gene: TRBD1; abundance: once
CDR3nt: TGTGCCAGCTCGCCCTTGGGGGAGGCCTATGGCTACACCTTC; CDR3aa: CASSPLGEAYGYTF; j_gene: TRBJ1-2; v_gene: TRBV18; d_gene: NA; abundance: NA
CDR3nt: TGTGCCACCAGTGGGGTCGGGGGAATGAATCAGCCCCAGCATTTT; CDR3aa: CATSGVGGMNQPQHF; j_gene: TRBJ1-5; v_gene: TRBV24-1; d_gene: NA; abundance: few
CDR3nt: TGTGCCAGCAGCTTAGGTACCAGGGCTGAAGCTTTCTTT; CDR3aa: CASSLGTRAEAFF; j_gene: TRBJ1-1; v_gene: TRBV7-2; d_gene: NA; abundance: NA
CDR3nt: TGTGCCAGCAGTTACTCCGAGGGTTTGGAGAAACTGTTTTTT; CDR3aa: CASSYSEGLEKLFF; j_gene: TRBJ1-4; v_gene: TRBV6-6; d_gene: NA; abundance: NA
CDR3nt: TGTGCCAGTAGTATAGATGCAGGAAACTATGGCTACACCTTC; CDR3aa: CASSIDAGNYGYTF; j_gene: TRBJ1-2; v_gene: TRBV19; d_gene: NA; abundance: NA
CDR3nt: TGCAGTGCTAGTCCTCCCCCGCCGGACTATGGCTACACCTTC; CDR3aa: CSASPPPPDYGYTF; j_gene: TRBJ1-2; v_gene: TRBV20-1; d_gene: NA; abundance: NA
CDR3nt: TGTGCCAGCAGCTACAGTGATCTAAACACCATATATTTT; CDR3aa: CASSYSDLNTIYF; j_gene: TRBJ1-3; v_gene: TRBV11-2; d_gene: NA; abundance: NA
CDR3nt: TGTGCCAGCAGTCCTACCGGGACAGGGTATGGGCTCCTCTATGGCTACACCTTC; CDR3aa: CASSPTGTGYGLLYGYTF; j_gene: TRBJ1-2; v_gene: TRBV27; d_gene: TRBD1; abundance: NA
CDR3nt: TGTGCCAGCCACTTGGAAGGGGGCGGAGGGGCTAACTATGGCTACACCTTC; CDR3aa: CASHLEGGGGANYGYTF; j_gene: TRBJ1-2; v_gene: TRBV2; d_gene: TRBD1; abundance: NA
CDR3nt: TGTGCCTGGAGTAGGGCACAGGGGGTTTCTGGCTACACCTTC; CDR3aa: CAWSRAQGVSGYTF; j_gene: TRBJ1-2; v_gene: TRBV30; d_gene: TRBD1; abundance: NA
CDR3nt: TGTGCCAGCAGACTCCAGAGGGTAGACACTGAAGCTTTCTTT; CDR3aa: CASRLQRVDTEAFF; j_gene: TRBJ1-1; v_gene: TRBV6-5; d_gene: NA; abundance: NA
CDR3nt: TGTGCCAGCCTAGGACAGGGGCAGGGGTCACCCCTCCACTTT; CDR3aa: CASLGQGQGSPLHF; j_gene: TRBJ1-6; v_gene: TRBV5-6; d_gene: TRBD1; abundance: NA
CDR3nt: TGTGCCAGCAGCTTAACGAGACAGGGAGGCATTCAGTACTTC; CDR3aa: CASSLTRQGGIQYF; j_gene: TRBJ2-4; v_gene: TRBV7-9; d_gene: NA; abundance: NA
CDR3nt: TGCGCCAGCAGCTGGAGCGGGGGGGTAAGCACAGATACGCAGTATTTT; CDR3aa: CASSWSGGVSTDTQYF; j_gene: TRBJ2-3; v_gene: TRBV5-1; d_gene: TRBD2; abundance: once